This T cell receptor beta chain was profiled in a study of cytomegalovirus exposure and HLA in healthy donors. Only in-frame clones appear in the TCRdb table, and some are missing; sequencing was by immunoSEQ multiplex PCR. This sample has some 85,000 clones, with roughly 96% found just once. The CDR3 runs 21 residues. J lost 4 bases, V lost 4 bases, and 19 bases had no gene match. Germline V gene sequence: CDR1 SGHDN, CDR2 FVKESK. This clone was seen just once. The antigen is undetermined. Study-wide results and limits: The study listed under 200 cytomegalovirus-associated TCR beta chains. TCR clusters originating in the first cohort tended to co-occur in the 110 or so validation repertoires, according to a later analysis.

The V call is TRBV14, the J call TRBJ2-2; 12 positions match TRBD2. This TCR was recovered from a woman younger than 30 in good health and CMV-seronegative. Sequenced material: PBMCs. The CDR3 coding sequence is TGTGCCAGCAGCCCCCTGCGGCCTAGCGGGAGGGCCGCATATAGCACCGGGGAGCTGTTTTTT. It codes for CASSPLRPSGRAAYSTGELFF.